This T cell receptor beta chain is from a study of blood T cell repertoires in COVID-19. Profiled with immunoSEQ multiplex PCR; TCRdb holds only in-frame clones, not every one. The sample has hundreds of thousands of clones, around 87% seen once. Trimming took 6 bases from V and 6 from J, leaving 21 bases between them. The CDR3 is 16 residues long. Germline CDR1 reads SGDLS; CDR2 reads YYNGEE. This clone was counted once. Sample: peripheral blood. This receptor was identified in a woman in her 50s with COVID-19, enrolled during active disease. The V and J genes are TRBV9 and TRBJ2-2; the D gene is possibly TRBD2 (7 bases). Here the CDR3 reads CASNPVGGRAAGELFF. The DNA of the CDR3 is TGTGCCAGCAACCCAGTGGGGGGGCGCGCCGCCGGGGAGCTGTTTTTT.